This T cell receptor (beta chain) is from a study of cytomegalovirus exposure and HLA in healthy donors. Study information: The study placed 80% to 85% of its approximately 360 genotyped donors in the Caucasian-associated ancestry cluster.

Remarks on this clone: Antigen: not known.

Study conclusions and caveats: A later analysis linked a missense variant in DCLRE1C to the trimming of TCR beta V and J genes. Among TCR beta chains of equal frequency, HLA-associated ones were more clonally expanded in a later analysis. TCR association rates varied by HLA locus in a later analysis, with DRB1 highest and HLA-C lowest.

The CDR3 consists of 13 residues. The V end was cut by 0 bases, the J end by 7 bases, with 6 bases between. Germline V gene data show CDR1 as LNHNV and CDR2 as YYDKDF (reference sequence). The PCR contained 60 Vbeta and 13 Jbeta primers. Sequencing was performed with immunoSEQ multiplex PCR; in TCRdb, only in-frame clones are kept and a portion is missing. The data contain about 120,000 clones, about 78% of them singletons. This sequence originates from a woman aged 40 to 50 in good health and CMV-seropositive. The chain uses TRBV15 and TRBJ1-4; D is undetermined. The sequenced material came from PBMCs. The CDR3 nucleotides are TGTGCCACCAGCAGAGATGGGAGTGAAAAACTGTTTTTT. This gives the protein CATSRDGSEKLFF.